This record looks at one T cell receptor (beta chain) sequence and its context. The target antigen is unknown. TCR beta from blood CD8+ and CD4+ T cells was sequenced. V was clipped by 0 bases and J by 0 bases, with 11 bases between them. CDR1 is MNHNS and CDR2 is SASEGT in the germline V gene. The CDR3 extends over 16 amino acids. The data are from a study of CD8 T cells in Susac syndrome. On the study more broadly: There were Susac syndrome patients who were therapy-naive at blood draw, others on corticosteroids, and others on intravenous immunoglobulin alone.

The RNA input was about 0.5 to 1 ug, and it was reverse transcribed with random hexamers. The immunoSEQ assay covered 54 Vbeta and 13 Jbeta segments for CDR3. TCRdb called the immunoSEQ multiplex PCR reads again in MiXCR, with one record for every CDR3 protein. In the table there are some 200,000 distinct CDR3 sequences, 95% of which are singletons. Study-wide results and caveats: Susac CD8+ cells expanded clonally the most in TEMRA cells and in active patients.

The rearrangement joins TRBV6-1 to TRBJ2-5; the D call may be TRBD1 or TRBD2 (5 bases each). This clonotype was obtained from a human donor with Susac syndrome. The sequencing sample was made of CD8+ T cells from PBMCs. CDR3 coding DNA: TGTGCCAGCAGTGAAGCTCGCGAGGGACACCAAGAGACCCAGTACTTC. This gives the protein CASSEAREGHQETQYF.